These 3 T cell receptor beta chains were sequenced from one sample in a study of T cell responses to AZD1222 COVID-19 vaccine. Profiled with immunoSEQ multiplex PCR; TCRdb holds only in-frame clones, not every one. The sample shows around 99,000 clones, 80% to 95% of them seen only once. Sequenced here: peripheral blood, sampled 28 days after the second AZD1222 dose. The origin of the receptors is an adult who received the AZD1222 COVID-19 vaccine.

This rearrangement joins TRBV6-5 to TRBJ2-7, with D perhaps given as TRBD1 or TRBD2 (6 bases each). Per germline, CDR1 MNHEY and CDR2 SVGAGI. V was cut by 6 bases and J by 9 bases, with 18 bases left in between. This CDR3 spans 13 amino acids. In DNA, the CDR3 is TGTGCCAGCAGCCCCCGGAGGGAAGGGGGGCAGTACTTC. This codes for CASSPRREGGQYF.

The CDR3 region is CASSQDRAGGREQFF. CDR3 coding DNA: TGTGCCAGCAGCCAAGATAGGGCGGGAGGGCGTGAGCAGTTCTTC. V usage is TRBV14 and J usage is TRBJ2-1; TRBD2 agrees at 9 bases. V lost 0 bases, J lost 9 bases, and 6 bases stayed unmatched. This CDR3 contains 15 residues. Germline V gene data show CDR1 as SGHDN and CDR2 as FVKESK.

CDR3 nucleotides: TGTGCCACCTCGGGCGACAGGACTTCTTATAATTCACCCCTCCACTTT. This encodes CATSGDRTSYNSPLHF. The J gene is TRBJ1-6, the V gene TRBV19, with TRBD1 as a possible D gene (6 bases). Trimming stripped 10 bases from V and 4 bases from J, with 20 bases between. Looked up from germline, CDR1 is LNHDA and CDR2 is SQIVND (reference sequence). The CDR3 spans 16 residues.